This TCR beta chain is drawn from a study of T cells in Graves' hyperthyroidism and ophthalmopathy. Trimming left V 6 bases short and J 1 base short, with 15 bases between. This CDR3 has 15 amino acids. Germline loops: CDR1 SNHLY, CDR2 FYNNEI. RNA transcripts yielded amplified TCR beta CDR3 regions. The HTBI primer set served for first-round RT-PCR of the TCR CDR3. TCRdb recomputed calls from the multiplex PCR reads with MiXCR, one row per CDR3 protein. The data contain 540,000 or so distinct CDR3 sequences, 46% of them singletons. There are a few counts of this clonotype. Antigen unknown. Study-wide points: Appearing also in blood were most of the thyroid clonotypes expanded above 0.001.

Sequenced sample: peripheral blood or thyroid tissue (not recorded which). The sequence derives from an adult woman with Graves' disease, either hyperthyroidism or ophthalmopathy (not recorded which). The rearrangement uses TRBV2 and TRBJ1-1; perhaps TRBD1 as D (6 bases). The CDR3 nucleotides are TGTGCCAGCAGAGAGAGAACAGGGCCGAACACTGAAGCTTTCTTT. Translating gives CASRERTGPNTEAFF.